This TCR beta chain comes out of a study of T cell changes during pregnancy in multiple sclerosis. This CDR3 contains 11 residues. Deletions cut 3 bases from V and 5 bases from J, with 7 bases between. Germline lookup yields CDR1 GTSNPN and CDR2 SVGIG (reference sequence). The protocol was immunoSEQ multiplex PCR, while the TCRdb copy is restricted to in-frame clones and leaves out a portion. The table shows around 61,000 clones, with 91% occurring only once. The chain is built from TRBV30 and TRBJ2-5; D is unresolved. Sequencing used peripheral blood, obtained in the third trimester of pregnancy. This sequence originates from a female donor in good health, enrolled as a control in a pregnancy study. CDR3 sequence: CAWSVSETQYF. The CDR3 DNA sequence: TGTGCCTGGAGCGTGAGTGAGACCCAGTACTTC.